This T cell receptor (beta chain) originates from a study of blood T cell repertoires in COVID-19. Across the whole study: Sample material is recorded as cDNA or gDNA derived from T cells, B-cell-depleted T cells, or PBMCs.

CDR1 MDHEN and CDR2 SYDVKM come from the germline V gene. The CDR3 covers 15 residues. The ends were cut back, 4 bases at V and 4 bases at J, with 16 bases in the middle. Authors' processing steps: Quantification of nucleated cells was approximated via reference gene primer amplification. The repertoire was sequenced with immunoSEQ multiplex PCR; TCRdb's copy has only in-frame clones and lacks some. The V and J calls and clone size are taken from that table; D and trimming were inferred from the DNA. Of about 180,000 clones detected, roughly 85% appear once; the ten largest clones hold roughly 6%. Researchers sorted participants into cohorts using their self-reported clinical history. Recovered Cohort 3 donors showed two negative PCRs, clearance, or symptom resolution.

The TCR comes from a man in his forties or fifties who had recovered from COVID-19. The chain employs TRBV28 and TRBJ1-2, with D perhaps TRBD1 (6 bases). What was sequenced was PBMCs or T cells enriched from blood (not recorded which). The DNA of the CDR3 is TGTGCCAGCAGTTCGCCCGGAACAGGGTCCTATGGCTACACCTTC. It yields the protein CASSSPGTGSYGYTF.